Sequencing of this T cell receptor beta chain was carried out in a study of tumor-infiltrating lymphocytes in primary liver carcinoma. Study background: Regardless of tissue type, samples showed similar yields of roughly 3.65 to 8 million productive TCRbeta reads.

Study-wide results and limits: Overlap in tumor-adjacent and tumor-blood pairs fell below that of tumor region pairs.

Comments on this clonotype: Its antigen is unidentified. One junction end does not reproduce the germline sequence, and a read error may be involved.

A constant-region primer served to make TCR beta cDNA from roughly 460 ng total RNA. Nested multiplex PCR, run for three rounds with slightly modified ARM-PCR, yielded TCR beta libraries. The first two PCR rounds, nine to ten cycles each, used TRBV1-TRBV30 forward primers and a C-beta reverse primer. TCRdb analysed the multiplex PCR reads with MiXCR anew, one entry per CDR3 protein. The sample consists of about 33,000 distinct CDR3 sequences, about three quarters of them appearing once. CDR1 is WSHSY, CDR2 SAAADI, per germline. The CDR3 has 17 residues. Co-extraction of RNA and DNA was performed on about 20-32 mg of unsorted bulk tissue. Treatment-naive at the time, the patients had chronic HBV infection. Five distinct regions per tumor were sampled.

The TCR originated in a man in his forties with primary liver carcinoma and hepatitis B virus infection. The V and J genes are TRBV10-2 and TRBJ2-1, with TRBD2 identical over 12 bases. Sequenced material: liver tumor tissue from sampling region 5. As for subset: tumor region T5, tumor centre. DNA of the CDR3: TGCGTCAGCAGTGAGGCGCTACTAGCGGGGGGTTTTAATGAGCAGTTCTTC. It translates to CVSSEALLAGGFNEQFF.